This passage covers 32 T cell receptor beta chains from one sample sequenced in a study of blood T cell repertoires in COVID-19. TCRdb's copy holds only in-frame clones and misses some; the assay was immunoSEQ multiplex PCR. This sample has about 300,000 clones, with 75% to 95% found just once. Input material: peripheral blood. The receptors shown here come from a woman aged 25 to 39 with COVID-19, enrolled during active disease.

J is TRBJ2-1 and V is TRBV4-3; maybe TRBD1 (6 bases). V gave up 4 bases and J gave up 12 bases, with 16 bases separating them. Germline assignment: CDR1 LGHNA and CDR2 YSLEER. The CDR3 totals 13 residues. CDR3 in DNA: TGCGCCAGCAGCCGCGGAACCGGGACACCGCAGTTCTTC. Translated: CASSRGTGTPQFF.

The chain links TRBV5-1 to TRBJ2-7; tentative D call: TRBD1 (6 bases). The ends were cut back, 2 bases at V and 1 base at J, with 10 bases in the middle. Germline CDR1 is SGHRS and CDR2 is YFSETQ. The CDR3 contains 14 residues. The CDR3 DNA reads TGCGCCAGCAGCTTCACAGGGAGTTCCTACGAGCAGTACTTC. Translated: CASSFTGSSYEQYF.

V is TRBV3-1 (or the pseudogene TRBV3-2) and J is TRBJ2-7; TRBD1 matches 8 bases. J was trimmed by 0 bases and V by 4 bases; bases with no gene match: 2. This CDR3 comprises 14 residues. Germline CDR1 is LGHDT and CDR2 is YNNKEL (reference sequence). CDR3 DNA: TGTGCCAGCAGCCCGGGGACAGGCTCCTACGAGCAGTACTTC. Protein sequence: CASSPGTGSYEQYF.

J is TRBJ1-1 and V is TRBV7-9, with TRBD1 matching over 9 bases. Trimming at V came to 2 bases and at J to 3 bases, leaving 1 base not matched to a gene. Germline V gives CDR1 SEHNR, CDR2 FQNEAQ (reference sequence). The CDR3 is made up of 14 amino acids. The CDR3 bases are TGTGCCAGCAGCTTAACAGGGGGCTACACTGAAGCTTTCTTT. Amino acids: CASSLTGGYTEAFF.

As regards this clone: This CDR3 is also generated by other DNA sequences in the sample. The chain joins TRBV2 to TRBJ2-7, with TRBD1 identical over 10 bases. CDR1 is SNHLY, CDR2 FYNNEI, per germline. CDR3 length equals 13 residues. V lost 5 bases to trimming and J lost 5 bases; unmatched junction nucleotides: 3. Here the CDR3 reads CASSRDRGHEQYF. The CDR3 nucleotides are TGTGCCAGCAGTAGGGACAGGGGCCACGAGCAGTACTTC.

The rearrangement joins TRBV10-3 to TRBJ1-1; no clear D gene. Germline CDR1 reads ENHRY; CDR2 reads SYGVKD. With 8 bases removed from V and 13 bases from J, the gap between germline ends came to 20 bases. CDR3 length equals 12 residues. The CDR3 region is CAISSGETRGFF. CDR3 DNA sequence: TGTGCCATCTCCAGCGGGGAGACTCGGGGTTTCTTT.

The genes are TRBV19 and TRBJ1-3; possibly TRBD1 for D (6 bases). Germline values: CDR1 LNHDA, CDR2 SQIVND (reference sequence). The CDR3 spans 15 residues. V was clipped by 5 bases and J by 3 bases, with 14 bases between them. This CDR3 is CASSPSTGIGNTIYF. The CDR3, as DNA: TGTGCCAGTAGTCCTAGCACAGGGATTGGAAACACCATATATTTT.

The rearrangement links TRBV29-1 to TRBJ2-1; the D gene is possibly TRBD2 (5 bases). Per germline, CDR1 SQVTM and CDR2 ANQGSEA. This CDR3 spans 16 amino acids. V was shortened by 5 bases and J by 7 bases, with 24 bases between the two germline ends. The CDR3 is CSVCRNKRRKRNEQFF. CDR3 sequence (DNA): TGCAGCGTTTGCCGAAATAAAAGGAGGAAGAGGAATGAGCAGTTCTTC.

The chain is built from TRBV7-2 and TRBJ1-2; weak D call: TRBD1 (6 bases). Trimming left V 1 base short and J 14 bases short, with 20 bases between. The V gene's germline CDR1 is SGHTA and CDR2 FQGNSA. This CDR3 comprises 14 residues. As DNA, the CDR3 is TGTGCCAGCAGCTTAGTTCCGGCTAAGGGGGGGAGGACCTTC. This sequence encodes CASSLVPAKGGRTF.

This chain joins TRBV28 and TRBJ1-5, with 7 bases fitting TRBD1. The CDR3 covers 15 residues. V shed 3 bases and J 6 bases; nucleotides not matched to a gene: 8. Germline CDR1 reads MDHEN; CDR2 reads SYDVKM. CDR3 DNA sequence: TGTGCCAGCAGTTTCGTTCCGACAGGGAGTCAGCCCCAGCATTTT. This sequence encodes CASSFVPTGSQPQHF.

This sequence joins TRBV6-5 and TRBJ2-7, with TRBD2 identical over 8 bases. This CDR3 comprises 14 residues. Germline lookup yields CDR1 MNHEY and CDR2 SVGAGI. The ends lost 7 bases at V and 7 bases at J; junction bases unmatched: 12. The CDR3 sequence is CASTALSGRGEQYF. For the CDR3, the DNA is TGTGCCAGCACCGCCCTAAGCGGGAGAGGTGAGCAGTACTTC.

The chain is built from TRBV5-1 and TRBJ2-5; tentatively, D is TRBD1 (5 bases). The germline V gene encodes CDR1 SGHRS and CDR2 YFSETQ. The V gene lost 7 bases and the J gene lost 2 bases, with 15 bases spanning the gap. The CDR3 is 14 amino acids. This chain's CDR3 is CASRQGMGQETQYF. CDR3 bases: TGCGCCAGCCGCCAGGGAATGGGACAAGAGACCCAGTACTTC.

The chain combines TRBV19 with TRBJ1-5, with TRBD1 as a possible D gene (5 bases). Trimming pared 5 bases from V and 4 bases from J, leaving 12 bases between. Germline CDR1 LNHDA, CDR2 SQIVND (reference sequence). This CDR3 contains 14 residues. In nucleotides, the CDR3 is TGTGCCAGTAGTGTCGACAGAGAAAATCAGCCCCAGCATTTT. Translation gives CASSVDRENQPQHF.

CDR3 protein: CASSQTVTVNTIYF. CDR3 DNA: TGTGCCAGCAGCCAGACAGTTACGGTAAACACCATATATTTT. This chain joins TRBV11-2 and TRBJ1-3; weak D call: TRBD1 (5 bases). Per the germline V gene, CDR1 is SGHAT and CDR2 is FQNNGV. This CDR3 has 14 amino acids. Trimming removed 5 bases at V and 6 bases at J, with 14 bases between.

The chain combines TRBV6-5 with TRBJ1-4; D gene unclear. V was cut by 4 bases and J by 8 bases, with 17 bases left in between. Germline values: CDR1 MNHEY, CDR2 SVGAGI. CDR3 length: 15 residues. CDR3 nucleotide sequence: TGTGCCAGCAGTTTTTCGGGCCCGGGGAAGGAAAAACTGTTTTTT. Translating it yields CASSFSGPGKEKLFF.

The chain employs TRBV27 and TRBJ1-2, with 9 bases that match TRBD1. The ends lost 5 bases at V and 7 bases at J; junction bases unmatched: 5. Looked up from germline, CDR1 is MNHEY and CDR2 is SMNVEV (reference sequence). The CDR3 contains 13 residues. Here the CDR3 DNA reads TGTGCCAGCAGTCTCGGACAGGGGAGTGGCTACACCTTC. Its protein is CASSLGQGSGYTF.

V gene TRBV25-1 combines with J gene TRBJ1-1, with D possibly being TRBD1 (6 bases). Germline CDR1 reads MGHDK; CDR2 reads SYGVNS. With 3 bases removed from V and 6 bases from J, the gap between germline ends came to 17 bases. The CDR3 has 15 residues. The CDR3 protein is CASSDGRGLLAEAFF. DNA for the CDR3: TGTGCCAGCAGTGACGGGAGGGGGTTGTTGGCTGAAGCTTTCTTT. The entire variable domain, with the rest obtained from reference TRBV25-1 and TRBJ1-1, is as follows: EADIYQTPRYLVIGTGKKITLECSQTMGHDKMYWYQQDPGMELHLIHYSYGVNSTEKGDLSSESTVSRIRTEHFPLTLESARPSHTSQYLCASSDGRGLLAEAFFGQGTRLTVV.

The rearrangement joins TRBV3-1 (or the pseudogene TRBV3-2) to TRBJ1-6; D call uncertain. The CDR3 is 15 amino acids. Germline CDR1 is LGHDT and CDR2 is YNNKEL (reference sequence). V was cut by 4 bases and J by 9 bases, with 16 bases left in between. CDR3 sequence: CASSRGGPASSPLHF. CDR3 DNA sequence: TGTGCCAGCAGCCGAGGTGGTCCCGCCAGTTCACCCCTCCACTTT.

This sequence joins TRBV19 and TRBJ2-3, with D maybe TRBD2 (5 bases). The CDR3 is made up of 14 amino acids. Looked up from germline, CDR1 is LNHDA and CDR2 is SQIVND (reference sequence). Trimming took off 4 bases at V and 6 bases at J, with 14 bases between the two ends. The CDR3 DNA sequence: TGTGCCAGTAGTACCCGGACTGTTGGGGATACGCAGTATTTT. Translated: CASSTRTVGDTQYF. The whole variable domain, remainder taken from reference TRBV19 and TRBJ2-3, is DGGITQSPKYLFRKEGQNVTLSCEQNLNHDAMYWYRQDPGQGLRLIYYSQIVNDFQKGDIAEGYSVSREKKESFPLTVTSAQKNPTAFYLCASSTRTVGDTQYFGPGTRLTVL.

This clone was detected once. The V gene is TRBV11-2, the J gene TRBJ2-2; tentative D call: TRBD1 (6 bases). Germline CDR1 SGHAT, CDR2 FQNNGV. V was shortened by 5 bases and J by 3 bases, with 13 bases between the two germline ends. The CDR3 loop spans 15 amino acids. The CDR3 loop is CASSPTGTYTGELFF. In DNA form, the CDR3 reads TGTGCCAGCAGCCCAACAGGGACCTACACCGGGGAGCTGTTTTTT.

V and J are TRBV4-1 and TRBJ2-1, with a weak D call TRBD1 (6 bases). There are 13 residues in the CDR3. V lost 1 base and J lost 9, with 10 bases in between. CDR1 and CDR2 from the germline V gene are MGHRA and YSYEKL. The CDR3 loop is CASSQVRGIEQFF. The CDR3 DNA reads TGCGCCAGCAGCCAAGTTAGGGGGATTGAGCAGTTCTTC.

The V gene is TRBV4-1, the J gene TRBJ1-1; 7 nucleotides align to TRBD1. In germline, CDR1 is MGHRA, CDR2 YSYEKL. Trimming removed 1 base from V and 2 bases from J; junction bases left unmatched: 7. There are 16 residues in the CDR3. This chain's CDR3 is CASSQGGGTDNTEAFF. The CDR3 nucleotides are TGCGCCAGCAGCCAAGGGGGTGGGACAGACAACACTGAAGCTTTCTTT.

CDR3 nucleotides: TGTGCCAGTGATGAGGGAACGAGCCTCTCTGGAAACACCATATATTTT. Its translation is CASDEGTSLSGNTIYF. The chain has TRBV19 and TRBJ1-3; D gene unclear. In germline, CDR1 is LNHDA, CDR2 SQIVND (reference sequence). The CDR3 length is 16 residues. The V gene lost 8 bases and the J gene lost 0 bases, with 17 bases spanning the gap.

This chain connects TRBV29-1 to TRBJ2-7, with 7 nucleotides matching TRBD1. CDR3 length: 13 residues. Germline CDR1 SQVTM, CDR2 ANQGSEA. With 6 bases clipped from V and 4 bases from J, the junction kept 9 bases outside the gene matches. CDR3 DNA sequence: TGCAGCGTAGGGGGCCCAAAGCGATACGAGCAGTACTTC. This sequence encodes CSVGGPKRYEQYF.

This sequence joins TRBV4-2 and TRBJ2-1, with 7 bases aligning to TRBD1. Unmatched junction bases numbered 1, after V lost 3 bases and J lost 2 bases. The CDR3 is made up of 14 amino acids. The V gene's germline CDR1 is LGHNA and CDR2 YNFKEQ. CDR3 nucleotides: TGTGCCAGCAGCCAGGGACAGACCTACAATGAGCAGTTCTTC. Residues: CASSQGQTYNEQFF.

The rearrangement uses TRBV28 and TRBJ1-1; 9 bases fit TRBD1. Germline V lookup: CDR1 MDHEN, CDR2 SYDVKM. This CDR3 has 15 amino acids. The J segment lost 4 bases and the V segment lost 5 bases, leaving 8 bases of the junction unmatched. The CDR3 DNA reads as TGTGCCAGCAGTGGAGGGACAGGGTATTCCACTGAAGCTTTCTTT. Translated, it gives CASSGGTGYSTEAFF.

This chain uses TRBV27 with TRBJ2-7; the D gene is possibly TRBD1 (5 bases). This CDR3 has 13 residues. The V end lost 3 bases, the J end lost 4 bases, and 10 bases lay between the germline ends. Germline lookup yields CDR1 MNHEY and CDR2 SMNVEV (reference sequence). The CDR3 nucleotides read TGTGCCAGCAGTTTTGATGCAGGGTACGAGCAGTACTTC. It specifies CASSFDAGYEQYF.

The genes are TRBV7-6 and TRBJ1-4; TRBD1 matches 7 bases. The CDR3 has 15 amino acids. Germline assignment: CDR1 SGHVS and CDR2 FNYEAQ. V shed 5 bases and J 10 bases; nucleotides not matched to a gene: 13. This CDR3 reads CASSPKQGNVGKLFF. CDR3 nucleotide sequence: TGTGCCAGCAGCCCCAAACAGGGGAATGTTGGAAAACTGTTTTTT.

V is TRBV15 and J is TRBJ1-2, with D uncertain. The CDR3 totals 15 residues. Germline V gene data show CDR1 as LNHNV and CDR2 as YYDKDF (reference sequence). V was shortened by 2 bases and J by 0 bases, with 10 bases between the two germline ends. The CDR3 here is CATSRTVNPNYGYTF. In DNA form, the CDR3 reads TGTGCCACCAGCAGAACAGTCAACCCTAACTATGGCTACACCTTC.

V gene TRBV14 combines with J gene TRBJ1-4; D is unresolved. Germline V CDR1 and CDR2: SGHDN, FVKESK. Between the trimmed V and J ends, which lost 6 bases and 7 bases, there was a span of 15 bases. The CDR3 is 14 amino acids. The CDR3 DNA sequence: TGTGCCAGCAGTCCTTCATCGGAGGGTGAAAAACTGTTTTTT. Translation gives CASSPSSEGEKLFF. The complete variable domain, with remaining parts taken from reference TRBV14 and TRBJ1-4, reads EAGVTQFPSHSVIEKGQTVTLRCDPISGHDNLYWYRRVMGKEIKFLLHFVKESKQDESGMPNNRFLAERTGGTYSTLKVQPAELEDSGVYFCASSPSSEGEKLFFGSGTQLSVL.

This chain connects TRBV24-1 to TRBJ2-2; 7 bases map to TRBD2. There are 14 residues in the CDR3. The germline gives CDR1 KGHDR, CDR2 SFDVKD. Trimming removed 7 bases from V and 3 bases from J; junction bases left unmatched: 4. The CDR3 is CATRGGPYTGELFF. CDR3 DNA sequence: TGTGCCACCAGGGGAGGGCCGTACACCGGGGAGCTGTTTTTT.

This clone was found once. Relative to the germline gene, one junction end is altered; a read error may explain this. DNA of the CDR3: TGTGCCAGCAGGGAAGGGGACAGGGTCTACGAGCAGTACTTC. This encodes CASREGDRVYEQYF. The chain employs TRBV6-1 and TRBJ2-7, with TRBD1 identical over 9 bases. The germline V gene has CDR1 MNHNS and CDR2 SASEGT. This CDR3 region has 14 residues.